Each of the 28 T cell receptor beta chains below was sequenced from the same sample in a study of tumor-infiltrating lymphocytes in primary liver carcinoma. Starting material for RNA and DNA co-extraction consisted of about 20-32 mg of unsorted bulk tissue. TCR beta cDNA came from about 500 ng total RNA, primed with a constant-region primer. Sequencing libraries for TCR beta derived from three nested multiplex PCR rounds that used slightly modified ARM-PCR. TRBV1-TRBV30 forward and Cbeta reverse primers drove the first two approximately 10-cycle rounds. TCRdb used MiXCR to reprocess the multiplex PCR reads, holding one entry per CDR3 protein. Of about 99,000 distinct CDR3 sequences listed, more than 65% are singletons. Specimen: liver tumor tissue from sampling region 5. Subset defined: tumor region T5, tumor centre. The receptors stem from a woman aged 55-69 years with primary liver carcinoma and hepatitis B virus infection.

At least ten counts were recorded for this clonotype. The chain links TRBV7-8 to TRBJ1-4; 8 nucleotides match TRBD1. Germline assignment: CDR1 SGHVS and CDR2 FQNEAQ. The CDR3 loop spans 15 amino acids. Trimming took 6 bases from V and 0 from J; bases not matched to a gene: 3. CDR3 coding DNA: TGTGCCAGCAGTCAACAGGGGGCAACTAATGAAAAACTGTTTTTT. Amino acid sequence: CASSQQGATNEKLFF.

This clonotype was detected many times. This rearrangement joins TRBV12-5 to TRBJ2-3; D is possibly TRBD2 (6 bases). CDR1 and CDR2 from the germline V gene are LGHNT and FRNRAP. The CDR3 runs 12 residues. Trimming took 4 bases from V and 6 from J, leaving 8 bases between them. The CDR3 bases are TGTGCTAGTGGTTCGGGAGTCGATACGCAGTATTTT. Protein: CASGSGVDTQYF.

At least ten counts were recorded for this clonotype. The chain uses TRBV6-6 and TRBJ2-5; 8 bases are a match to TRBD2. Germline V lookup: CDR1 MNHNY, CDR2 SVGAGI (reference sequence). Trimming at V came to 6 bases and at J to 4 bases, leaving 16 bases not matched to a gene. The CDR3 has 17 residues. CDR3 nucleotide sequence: TGTGCCAGCAGCCGAGGTTTAAGGAGCGGGAGTAGAGAGACCCAGTACTTC. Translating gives CASSRGLRSGSRETQYF.

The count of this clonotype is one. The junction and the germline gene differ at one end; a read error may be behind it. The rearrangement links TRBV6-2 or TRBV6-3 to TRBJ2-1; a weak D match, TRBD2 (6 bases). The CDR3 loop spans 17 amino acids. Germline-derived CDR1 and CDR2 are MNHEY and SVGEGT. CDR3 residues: CASSSSRRRAPYNKQFF. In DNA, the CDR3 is TGTGCCAGCAGTTCCTCTCGAAGGAGGGCCCCCTACAATAAGCAGTTCTTC.

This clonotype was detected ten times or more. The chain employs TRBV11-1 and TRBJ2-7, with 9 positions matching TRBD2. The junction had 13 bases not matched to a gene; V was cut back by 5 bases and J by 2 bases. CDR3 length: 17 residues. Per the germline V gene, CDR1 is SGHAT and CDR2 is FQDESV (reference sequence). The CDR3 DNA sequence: TGTGCCAGCAGCGAGACCCTCGGACTAGCGCCGACCTACGAGCAGTACTTC. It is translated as CASSETLGLAPTYEQYF.

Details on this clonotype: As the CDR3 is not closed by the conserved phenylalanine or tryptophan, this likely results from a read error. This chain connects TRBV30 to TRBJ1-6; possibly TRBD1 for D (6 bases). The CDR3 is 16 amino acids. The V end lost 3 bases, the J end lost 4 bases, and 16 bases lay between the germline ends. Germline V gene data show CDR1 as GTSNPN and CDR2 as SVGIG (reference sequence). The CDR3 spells CAWRQGQRGYNSPLHS. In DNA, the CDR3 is TGTGCCTGGAGACAAGGACAGCGGGGATATAATTCACCCCTCCACTCT.

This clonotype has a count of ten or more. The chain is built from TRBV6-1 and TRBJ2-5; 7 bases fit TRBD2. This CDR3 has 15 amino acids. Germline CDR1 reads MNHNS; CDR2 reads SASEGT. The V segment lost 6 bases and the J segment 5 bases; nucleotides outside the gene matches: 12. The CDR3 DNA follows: TGTGCCAGCAGCCCTTCCCCGACTAGCTCCGAGACCCAGTACTTC. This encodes CASSPSPTSSETQYF.

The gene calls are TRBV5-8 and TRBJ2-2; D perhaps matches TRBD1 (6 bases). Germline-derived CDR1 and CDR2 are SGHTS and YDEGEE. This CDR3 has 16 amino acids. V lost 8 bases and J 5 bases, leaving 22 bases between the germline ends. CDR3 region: CASRPSWGQETGELFF. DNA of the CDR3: TGTGCCAGTAGGCCGAGCTGGGGGCAGGAGACCGGGGAGCTGTTTTTT.

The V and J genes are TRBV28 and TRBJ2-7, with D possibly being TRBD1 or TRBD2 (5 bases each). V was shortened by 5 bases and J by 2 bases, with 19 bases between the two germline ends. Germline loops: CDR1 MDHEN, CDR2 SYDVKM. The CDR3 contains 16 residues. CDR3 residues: CASSLPGRQKPYEQYF. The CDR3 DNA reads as TGTGCCAGCAGTCTACCGGGGCGGCAGAAACCCTACGAGCAGTACTTC. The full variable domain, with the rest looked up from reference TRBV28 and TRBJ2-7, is DVKVTQSSRYLVKRTGEKVFLECVQDMDHENMFWYRQDPGLGLRLIYFSYDVKMKEKGDIPEGYSVSREKKERFSLILESASTNQTSMYLCASSLPGRQKPYEQYFGPGTRLTVT.

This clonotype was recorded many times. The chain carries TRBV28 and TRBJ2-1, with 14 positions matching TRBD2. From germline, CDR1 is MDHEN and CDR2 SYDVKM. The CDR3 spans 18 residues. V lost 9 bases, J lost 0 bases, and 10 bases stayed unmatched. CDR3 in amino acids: CASLQTSGRGSSYNEQFF. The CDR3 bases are TGTGCCAGTCTTCAGACTAGCGGGAGGGGGAGCTCCTACAATGAGCAGTTCTTC.

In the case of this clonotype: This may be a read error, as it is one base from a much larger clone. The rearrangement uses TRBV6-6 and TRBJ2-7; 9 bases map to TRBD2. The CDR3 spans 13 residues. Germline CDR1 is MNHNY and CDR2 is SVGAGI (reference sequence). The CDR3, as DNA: TGTGTCAGCACCCCTAGCGGGATGGGGGAGCAGTACTTC. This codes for CVSTPSGMGEQYF.

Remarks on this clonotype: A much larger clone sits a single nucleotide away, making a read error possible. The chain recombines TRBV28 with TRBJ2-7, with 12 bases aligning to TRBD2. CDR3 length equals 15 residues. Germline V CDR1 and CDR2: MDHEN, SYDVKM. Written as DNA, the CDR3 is TGTGCCAGCAGTTCCAGACTAGCGGGAGTAGAGGAGCTGTACTTC. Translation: CASSSRLAGVEELYF.

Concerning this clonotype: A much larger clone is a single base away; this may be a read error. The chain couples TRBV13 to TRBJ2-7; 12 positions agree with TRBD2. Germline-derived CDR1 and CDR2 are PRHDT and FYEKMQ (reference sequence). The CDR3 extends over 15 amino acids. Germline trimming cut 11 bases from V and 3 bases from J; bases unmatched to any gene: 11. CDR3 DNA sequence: TGTGCCGGCGGCTCGGGACTAGCGGGCTTCTACGAGCAGTACTTC. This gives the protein CAGGSGLAGFYEQYF.

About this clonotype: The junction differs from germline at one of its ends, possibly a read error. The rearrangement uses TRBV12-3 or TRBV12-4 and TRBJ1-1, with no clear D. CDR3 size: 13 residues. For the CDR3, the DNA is TGTGTCAGCAGTCCCCGGATAGGGACTGAAGCTTTCTTT. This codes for CVSSPRIGTEAFF.

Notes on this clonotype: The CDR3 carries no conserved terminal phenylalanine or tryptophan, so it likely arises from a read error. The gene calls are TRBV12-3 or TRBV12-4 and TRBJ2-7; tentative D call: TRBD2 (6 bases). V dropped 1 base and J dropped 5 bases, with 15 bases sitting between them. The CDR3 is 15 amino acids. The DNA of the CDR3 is TGTGCCAGCAGTTTAGGAGGAGGGTGTGCCGACGAGCAGTACCTC. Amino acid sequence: CASSLGGGCADEQYL.

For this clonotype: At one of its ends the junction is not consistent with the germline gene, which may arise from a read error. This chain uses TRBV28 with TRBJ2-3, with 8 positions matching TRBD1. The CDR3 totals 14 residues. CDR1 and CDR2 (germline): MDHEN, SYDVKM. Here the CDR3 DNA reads TGTGCTAGCAGGGACAGGTCTGGCACAGATACGCAGTATTTT. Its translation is CASRDRSGTDTQYF.

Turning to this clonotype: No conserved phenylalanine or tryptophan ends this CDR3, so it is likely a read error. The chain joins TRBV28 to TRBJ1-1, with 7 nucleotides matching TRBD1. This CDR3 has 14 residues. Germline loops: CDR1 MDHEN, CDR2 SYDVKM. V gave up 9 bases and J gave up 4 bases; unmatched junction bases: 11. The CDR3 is CASWAGGGGTEAFL. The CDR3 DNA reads TGTGCCAGTTGGGCAGGGGGTGGAGGCACTGAAGCTTTCCTT.

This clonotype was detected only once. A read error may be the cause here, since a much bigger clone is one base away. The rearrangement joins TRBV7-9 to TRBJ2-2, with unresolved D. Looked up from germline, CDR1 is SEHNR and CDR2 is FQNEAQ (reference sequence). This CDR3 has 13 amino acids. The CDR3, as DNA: TGTGTCAGCAGCTTCGCTACCGCCGGGGAGCTGTTTTTT. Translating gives CVSSFATAGELFF. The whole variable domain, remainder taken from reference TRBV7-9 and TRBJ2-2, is DTGVSQNPRHKITKRGQNVTFRCDPISEHNRLYWYRQTLGQGPEFLTYFQNEAQLEKSRLLSDRFSAERPKGSFSTLEIQRTEQGDSAMYLCVSSFATAGELFFGEGSRLTVL.

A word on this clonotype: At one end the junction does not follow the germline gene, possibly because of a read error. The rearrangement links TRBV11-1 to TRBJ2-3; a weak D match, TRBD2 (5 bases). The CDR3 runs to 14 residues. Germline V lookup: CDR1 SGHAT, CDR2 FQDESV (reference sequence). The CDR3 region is CARSLRQRAGESHF. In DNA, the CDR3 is TGTGCCAGGAGCTTAAGGCAACGTGCGGGTGAGTCGCACTTT.

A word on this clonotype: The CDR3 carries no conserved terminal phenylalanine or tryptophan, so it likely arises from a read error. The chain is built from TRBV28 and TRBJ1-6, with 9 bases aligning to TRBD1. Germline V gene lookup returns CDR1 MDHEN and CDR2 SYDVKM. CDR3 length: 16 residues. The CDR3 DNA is TGTGCCAGCAGCCCCCCGGGACAGGGTAATAACTCACCCCTCCACTTA. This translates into CASSPPGQGNNSPLHL.

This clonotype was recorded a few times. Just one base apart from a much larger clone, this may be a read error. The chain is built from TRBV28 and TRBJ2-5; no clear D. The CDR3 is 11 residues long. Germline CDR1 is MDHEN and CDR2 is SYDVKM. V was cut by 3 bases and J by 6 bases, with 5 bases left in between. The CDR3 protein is CASSFLKTQYF. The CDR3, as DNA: TGTGCCAGCAGTTTCCTTAAGACCCAGTACTTC.

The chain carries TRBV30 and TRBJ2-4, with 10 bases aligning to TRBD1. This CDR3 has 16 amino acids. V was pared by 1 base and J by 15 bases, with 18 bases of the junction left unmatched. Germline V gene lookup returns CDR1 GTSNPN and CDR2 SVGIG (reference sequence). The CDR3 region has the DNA TGTGCCTGGAGTGATCCGGGACAGGGGTTGAAGACTAGTCCGTACTTC. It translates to CAWSDPGQGLKTSPYF.

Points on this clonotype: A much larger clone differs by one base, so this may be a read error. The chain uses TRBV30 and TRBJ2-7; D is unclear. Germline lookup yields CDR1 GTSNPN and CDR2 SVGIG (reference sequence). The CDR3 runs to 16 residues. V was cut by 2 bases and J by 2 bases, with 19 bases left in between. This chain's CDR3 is CAWSTLRRRRAYEQYF. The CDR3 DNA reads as TGTGCCTGGAGTACCCTCCGTCGCAGGCGAGCCTACGAGCAGTACTTC.

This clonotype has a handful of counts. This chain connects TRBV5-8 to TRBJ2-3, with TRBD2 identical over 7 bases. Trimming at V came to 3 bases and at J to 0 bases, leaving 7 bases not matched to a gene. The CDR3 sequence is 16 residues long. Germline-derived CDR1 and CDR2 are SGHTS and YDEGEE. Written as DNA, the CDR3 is TGTGCCAGCAGCTCGACTAGCCATGTTAGCACAGATACGCAGTATTTT. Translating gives CASSSTSHVSTDTQYF.

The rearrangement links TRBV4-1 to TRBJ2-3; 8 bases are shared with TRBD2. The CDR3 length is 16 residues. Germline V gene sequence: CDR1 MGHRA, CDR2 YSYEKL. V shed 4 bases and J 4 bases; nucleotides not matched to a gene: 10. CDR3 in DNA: TGCGCCAGCAGCCTTAGCGGGATGACCGGGGCAGATACGCAGTATTTT. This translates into CASSLSGMTGADTQYF.

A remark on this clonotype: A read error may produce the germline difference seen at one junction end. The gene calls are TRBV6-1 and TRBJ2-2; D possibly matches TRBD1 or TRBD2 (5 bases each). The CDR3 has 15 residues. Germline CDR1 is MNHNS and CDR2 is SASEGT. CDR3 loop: CANSLRRVDTGELFF. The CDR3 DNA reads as TGTGCCAACAGTCTACGCAGGGTGGACACCGGGGAGCTGTTTTTC.

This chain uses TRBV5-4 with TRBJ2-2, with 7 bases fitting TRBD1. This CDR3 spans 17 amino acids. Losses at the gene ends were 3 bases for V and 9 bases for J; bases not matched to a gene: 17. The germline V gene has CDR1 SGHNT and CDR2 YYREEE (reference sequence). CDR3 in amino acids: CASSYRGRQGLGRELFF. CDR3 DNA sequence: TGTGCCAGCAGCTACAGGGGCCGACAGGGCTTGGGCAGGGAGCTGTTTTTT.

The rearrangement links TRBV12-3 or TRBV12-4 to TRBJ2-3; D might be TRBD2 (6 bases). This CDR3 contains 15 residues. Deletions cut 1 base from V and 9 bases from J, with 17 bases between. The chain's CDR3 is CASSLDFGSIDTQYF. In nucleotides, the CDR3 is TGTGCCAGCAGTTTAGATTTCGGGAGCATAGACACGCAGTATTTT.